This passage covers 17 T cell receptor beta chains from one sample sequenced in a study of T cells in Graves' hyperthyroidism and ophthalmopathy. Amplification targeted TCR beta CDR3 regions from RNA transcripts. The study used the HTBI primer set for a first-round RT-PCR of the TCR CDR3. TCRdb fed the multiplex PCR reads into MiXCR, producing one record per CDR3 protein. The table shows about 420,000 distinct CDR3 sequences, with around a sixth occurring only once. The source material was blood. The receptor set was obtained from a woman aged 18-30 years with Graves' hyperthyroidism.

This clonotype was observed many times. CDR3 nucleotides: TGTGCCATCAGTGGAGACACCGTACAGACCCAGTACTTC. Its protein product is CAISGDTVQTQYF. The chain has TRBV10-3 and TRBJ2-5; no reliable D call. Germline V gene lookup returns CDR1 ENHRY and CDR2 SYGVKD. The CDR3 has 13 amino acids. The V end lost 4 bases, the J end lost 6 bases, and 12 bases lay between the germline ends.

This clonotype was counted ten times or more. The CDR3 nucleotides read TGTGCCAGCACCCGCGGGGGTGTTAGAACAGATACGCAGTATTTT. Protein sequence: CASTRGGVRTDTQYF. The gene calls are TRBV3-1 and TRBJ2-3; 7 nucleotides agree with TRBD2. V lost 7 bases to trimming and J lost 3 bases; unmatched junction nucleotides: 10. The CDR3 is 15 residues long. The germline V gene encodes CDR1 LGHDT and CDR2 YNNKEL (reference sequence).

In this sample, this clonotype turned up a few times. The CDR3 here is CASSQDQQGARLYEQYF. In DNA, the CDR3 is TGCGCCAGCAGCCAAGATCAACAGGGGGCGCGTCTCTACGAGCAGTACTTC. The chain uses TRBV4-1 and TRBJ2-7; 9 positions match TRBD1. The trim removed 0 bases at V and 3 bases at J, leaving 9 bases unmatched. The CDR3 is 17 residues long. The germline V gene has CDR1 MGHRA and CDR2 YSYEKL.

This clonotype came up many times. The chain couples TRBV27 to TRBJ1-2, with a possible D match to TRBD1 (6 bases). In germline, CDR1 is MNHEY, CDR2 SMNVEV (reference sequence). V was pared by 2 bases and J by 8 bases, with 9 bases between. CDR3 length: 12 amino acids. The CDR3 DNA reads as TGTGCCAGCAGTTTACAGGGGCGGGGCTACACCTTC. Amino acids: CASSLQGRGYTF.

This clonotype was detected many times. The rearrangement links TRBV2 to TRBJ1-1; TRBD1 matches 8 bases. The V segment lost 6 bases and the J segment 0 bases; nucleotides outside the gene matches: 9. The germline gives CDR1 SNHLY, CDR2 FYNNEI. The CDR3 covers 16 residues. CDR3 nucleotide sequence: TGTGCCAGCAGGGACGGACAGGGATCCATGAACACTGAAGCTTTCTTT. Translation gives CASRDGQGSMNTEAFF.

The chain links TRBV28 to TRBJ2-2, with TRBD2 as a possible D gene (6 bases). Per the germline V gene, CDR1 is MDHEN and CDR2 is SYDVKM. This CDR3 has 13 residues. Trimming took off 6 bases at V and 6 bases at J, with 11 bases between the two ends. The CDR3 bases are TGTGCCAGCAGACGGGAGAGCGCCGGGGAGCTGTTTTTT. It yields the protein CASRRESAGELFF. Complete variable domain (other parts from reference TRBV28 and TRBJ2-2): DVKVTQSSRYLVKRTGEKVFLECVQDMDHENMFWYRQDPGLGLRLIYFSYDVKMKEKGDIPEGYSVSREKKERFSLILESASTNQTSMYLCASRRESAGELFFGEGSRLTVL.

This clonotype was counted ten times or more. This chain connects TRBV28 to TRBJ2-1; 9 bases agree with TRBD2. CDR3 size: 15 residues. Germline CDR1 MDHEN, CDR2 SYDVKM. The junction had 12 bases not matched to a gene; V was cut back by 10 bases and J by 5 bases. The CDR3 is CATSSSGRPHNEQFF. CDR3 nucleotide sequence: TGTGCCACGTCCTCGAGCGGGAGGCCCCACAATGAGCAGTTCTTC.

This clonotype was recorded many times. V and J are TRBV10-3 and TRBJ2-7; 7 bases map to TRBD2. Germline V CDR1 and CDR2: ENHRY, SYGVKD. This CDR3 comprises 15 residues. Unmatched junction bases numbered 5, after V lost 3 bases and J lost 0 bases. CDR3 nucleotide sequence: TGTGCCATCAGTGAAAGCGGGGTGAGCTCCTACGAGCAGTACTTC. It encodes CAISESGVSSYEQYF.

This clonotype was detected ten times or more. V gene TRBV7-8 combines with J gene TRBJ1-3; possible D gene TRBD1, 5 bases. Germline V CDR1 and CDR2: SGHVS, FQNEAQ. V lost 4 bases and J 4 bases, leaving 11 bases between the germline ends. The CDR3 totals 14 residues. The CDR3 nucleotides read TGTGCCAGCAGCTACAAGGAGGGGGGAAACACCATATATTTT. Amino acids: CASSYKEGGNTIYF.

This clonotype has a count of ten or more. The CDR3 bases are TGCAGCGCCCAATTCGTTATGAACACTGAAGCTTTCTTT. Translated, it gives CSAQFVMNTEAFF. The chain carries TRBV29-1 and TRBJ1-1, with D unresolved. This CDR3 spans 13 amino acids. Germline V lookup: CDR1 SQVTM, CDR2 ANQGSEA. V lost 7 bases to trimming and J lost 0 bases, with 12 bases between them.

The table lists this clonotype with many counts. For the CDR3, the DNA is TGTGCCAGCAGTTATTCCTCGGGGCAAGAAATGAACACTGAAGCTTTCTTT. Its translation: CASSYSSGQEMNTEAFF. This sequence joins TRBV6-1 and TRBJ1-1, with a weak D call TRBD1 (5 bases). Trimming removed 5 bases at V and 0 bases at J, with 19 bases between. Germline CDR1 MNHNS, CDR2 SASEGT. The CDR3 is 17 amino acids.

This clonotype was detected many times. The gene calls are TRBV6-1 and TRBJ1-4; tentatively, D is TRBD1 (6 bases). CDR1 MNHNS and CDR2 SASEGT come from the germline V gene. The V and J ends lost 6 bases and 3 bases respectively, with 11 bases between them. This CDR3 comprises 14 residues. CDR3 DNA: TGTGCCAGCAGCCGGGGGCGGGCTAATGAAAAACTGTTTTTT. Protein sequence: CASSRGRANEKLFF.

This clonotype was observed a handful of times. The J gene is TRBJ2-7, the V gene TRBV7-9, with D tentatively TRBD1 (5 bases). The CDR3 has 14 amino acids. Trimming removed 5 bases at V and 2 bases at J, with 13 bases between. Per the germline V gene, CDR1 is SEHNR and CDR2 is FQNEAQ (reference sequence). CDR3 nucleotides: TGTGCCAGCAGCACAGGCCAACCTCCCTACGAGCAGTACTTC. It is translated as CASSTGQPPYEQYF.

This rearrangement joins TRBV5-1 to TRBJ2-1; TRBD2 matches 11 bases. CDR1 is SGHRS and CDR2 is YFSETQ in the germline V gene. CDR3 size: 17 residues. The trim removed 4 bases at V and 8 bases at J, leaving 14 bases unmatched. The CDR3 nucleotides read TGCGCCAGCAGCCAAGTGGTAGCGGGAGGGAATTCGGATGAGCAGTTCTTC. Translated: CASSQVVAGGNSDEQFF. Drawing the rest from reference TRBV5-1 and TRBJ2-1, the complete variable domain is KAGVTQTPRYLIKTRGQQVTLSCSPISGHRSVSWYQQTPGQGLQFLFEYFSETQRNKGNFPGRFSGRQFSNSRSEMNVSTLELGDSALYLCASSQVVAGGNSDEQFFGPGTRLTVL.

Here the CDR3 reads CASSQDLAGGLYNEQFF. The CDR3 DNA sequence: TGCGCCAGCAGCCAAGATCTGGCGGGAGGGTTATACAATGAGCAGTTCTTC. The chain carries TRBV4-1 and TRBJ2-1, with 9 bases aligning to TRBD2. With 0 bases clipped from V and 4 bases from J, the junction kept 7 bases outside the gene matches. This CDR3 is built from 17 residues. In germline, CDR1 is MGHRA, CDR2 YSYEKL.

This clonotype was seen ten or more times. V gene TRBV18 combines with J gene TRBJ1-5; D may be TRBD1 (5 bases). The germline V gene encodes CDR1 KGHSH and CDR2 LQKENI. The V end lost 0 bases, the J end lost 4 bases, and 13 bases lay between the germline ends. The CDR3 contains 16 residues. CDR3: CASSPPGSQGNQPQHF. The CDR3 DNA is TGTGCCAGCTCACCACCTGGTTCTCAGGGAAATCAGCCCCAGCATTTT.

This clonotype was counted many times. The chain combines TRBV12-3 or TRBV12-4 with TRBJ1-6; unclear D gene. The CDR3 is 14 amino acids. V was shortened by 2 bases and J by 5 bases, with 7 bases between the two germline ends. The CDR3 loop reads CASSLSVDNSPLHF. The CDR3 nucleotides are TGTGCCAGCAGTTTATCGGTAGATAATTCACCCCTCCACTTT.